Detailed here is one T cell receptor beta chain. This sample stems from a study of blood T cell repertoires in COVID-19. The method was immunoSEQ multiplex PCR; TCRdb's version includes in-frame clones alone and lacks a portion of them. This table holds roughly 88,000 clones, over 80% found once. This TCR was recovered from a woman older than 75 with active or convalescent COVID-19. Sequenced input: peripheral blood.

The CDR3 nucleotides are TGTGCCTCAACCGGGACACAGGACAATGAGCAGTTCTTC. It is translated as CASTGTQDNEQFF. The chain employs TRBV30 and TRBJ2-1; tentatively, D is TRBD1 (6 bases). Germline V gene sequence: CDR1 GTSNPN, CDR2 SVGIG (reference sequence). The V gene lost 7 bases and the J gene lost 5 bases, with 15 bases spanning the gap. This CDR3 has 13 residues. Complete variable domain (other parts from reference TRBV30 and TRBJ2-1): SQTIHQWPATLVQPVGSPLSLECTVEGTSNPNLYWYRQAAGRGLQLLFYSVGIGQISSEVPQNLSASRPQDRQFILSSKKLLLSDSGFYLCASTGTQDNEQFFGPGTRLTVL.